These T cell receptor beta chains were read from a single sample in a study of blood T cells in healthy people across ages. TCRdb reanalysed the 5' RACE reads using MiXCR and keeps one entry per CDR3 protein. This sample has 550,000 to 700,000 distinct CDR3 sequences, with 27% found just once. Sequencing input: blood. The receptors shown here come from a woman in her 70s in good health. CDR3s include the opening cysteine and the closing phenylalanine or tryptophan. D genes are given only for firm matches. Clone size is shown for a subset of rows, as once, few, many or a class of expanded clone.

TRBD2	TRBV4-2	TRBJ2-5	NA	TGTGCCAGCAGCCAAGGAACAGCGGGGGCAACTTGGGAGACCCAGTACTTC	CASSQGTAGATWETQYF
NA	TRBV12-3/TRBV12-4	TRBJ2-5	NA	TGTGCCAGCAGACGAGCACTAGTTGTCCAAGAGACCCAGTACTTC	CASRRALVVQETQYF
NA	TRBV9	TRBJ2-1	NA	TGTGCCAGCAGCTCGGACTACCTCCGCAATGAGCAGTTCTTC	CASSSDYLRNEQFF
NA	TRBV7-2	TRBJ1-5	NA	TGTGCCAGCAGCTTAGAGGTTCTTAGCAATCAGCCCCAGCATTTT	CASSLEVLSNQPQHF
NA	TRBV18	TRBJ2-5	NA	TGTGCCAGCTCACCTTCTCGGGGTAAAGAGACCCAGTACTTC	CASSPSRGKETQYF
TRBD2	TRBV7-2	TRBJ2-1	NA	TGTGCCAGCAGCTCTAGCGGGGGGATGTACAATGAGCAGTTCTTC	CASSSSGGMYNEQFF
NA	TRBV12-3/TRBV12-4	TRBJ2-7	few	TGTGCCAGCAGTTTAGGAATTCGGACGGGGGCGGAGGAGCAGTACTTC	CASSLGIRTGAEEQYF
NA	TRBV7-2	TRBJ2-5	many	TGTGCCAGCAGCTTCCAGGGGGGTGAGACCCAGTACTTC	CASSFQGGETQYF
NA	TRBV4-3	TRBJ1-3	NA	TGCGCCAGCAGCCAGCTGGGAGGGTTAACCTCTGGAAACACCATATATTTT	CASSQLGGLTSGNTIYF
NA	TRBV12-3/TRBV12-4	TRBJ2-3	NA	TGTGCCAGCAGTTTCACAGGGTATAGCACAGATACGCAGTATTTT	CASSFTGYSTDTQYF
TRBD1	TRBV20-1	TRBJ1-4	NA	TGCAGTGCTAGAGATCTTCAGGGGGCGTTTGAAAAACTGTTTTTT	CSARDLQGAFEKLFF
TRBD1	TRBV10-3	TRBJ2-5	many	TGTGCCATCAGTACAGGGGGCCAAGAGACCCAGTACTTC	CAISTGGQETQYF
NA	TRBV25-1	TRBJ2-3	few	TGTGCCAGCAGTGGAGTTGGATACACAGATACGCAGTATTTT	CASSGVGYTDTQYF
NA	TRBV20-1	TRBJ2-7	few	TGCAGTGCTAGGCCCGGAGGACAGAACTACGAGCAGTACTTC	CSARPGGQNYEQYF
TRBD1	TRBV29-1	TRBJ2-7	NA	TGCAGCGTTGTGGCCTACAGGGGTGGCGAGCAGTACTTC	CSVVAYRGGEQYF
TRBD2	TRBV15	TRBJ2-1	NA	TGTGCCACCAGCAGAATAAGCGGGGGGGCCTACAATGAGCAGTTCTTC	CATSRISGGAYNEQFF
NA	TRBV20-1	TRBJ1-2	NA	TGCAGTGCTAGAGATCATGGGGGGGCGACCTATGGCTACACCTTC	CSARDHGGATYGYTF
NA	TRBV10-2	TRBJ2-2	NA	TGCGCCACGGGAGAAAACTGGAACACCGGGGAGCTGTTTTTT	CATGENWNTGELFF
NA	TRBV7-2	TRBJ2-7	few	TGTGCCAGCAGCCGCACCCGTTGGGACTCAGGGTACTTC	CASSRTRWDSGYF
NA	TRBV11-2	TRBJ2-5	NA	TGTGCCAGCAGCTTAGATTCGGGAATTCAAGAGACCCAGTACTTC	CASSLDSGIQETQYF
NA	TRBV6-5	TRBJ2-4	few	TGTGCCAGCAGGGCGTCGTGGGGGGCCTGGGACTTC	CASRASWGAWDF
NA	TRBV29-1	TRBJ2-1	NA	TGCAGCGTTTGGCAGGGTGGCAATGAGCAGTTCTTC	CSVWQGGNEQFF
NA	TRBV2	TRBJ2-2	many	TGTGCCAGCAGCCTTTTTCAGGGAAGGGACGGGGAGCTGTTTTTT	CASSLFQGRDGELFF
NA	TRBV28	TRBJ2-7	NA	TGTGCCAGCAGTTTATCTCAGGGGCGTTCCTACGAGCAGTACTTC	CASSLSQGRSYEQYF
NA	TRBV9	TRBJ2-7	few	TGTGCCAGCAGCGTAGGGGGGGTAGGAGTCTACGAGCAGTACTTC	CASSVGGVGVYEQYF
NA	TRBV11-1	TRBJ2-4	NA	TGTGCCAGCAGCTCCCCGGGACTCGGGAACATTCAGTACTTC	CASSSPGLGNIQYF
TRBD1	TRBV9	TRBJ1-1	few	TGTGCCAGCAGCGTATCCGACAGGGGCACTGAAGCTTTCTTT	CASSVSDRGTEAFF
NA	TRBV29-1	TRBJ2-1	many	TGCAGCGTTGCGAGGTCACGCTACAATGAGCAGTTCTTC	CSVARSRYNEQFF
TRBD1	TRBV24-1	TRBJ2-7	few	TGTGCCACCAGTGATTGTGGGGACAGGGGATCCGCGGAGAACTTC	CATSDCGDRGSAENF
NA	TRBV6-2/TRBV6-3	TRBJ1-1	many	TGTGCCAGCACCCCGTCGAGGGAATCAACTGAAGCTTTCTTT	CASTPSRESTEAFF
TRBD1	TRBV12-3/TRBV12-4	TRBJ2-4	few	TGTGCCAGCAGTTTATCGGGACAGGGGGCTTTAGCCAAAAACATTCGGTACTTC	CASSLSGQGALAKNIRYF
NA	TRBV2	TRBJ2-1	NA	TGTGCCAGCAGTGAAGACAGTGGCTCCTACAATGAGCAGTTCTTC	CASSEDSGSYNEQFF
NA	TRBV20-1	TRBJ2-5	NA	TGCAGTGCTAGAGATGCGGGGAAAGAGACCCAGTACTTC	CSARDAGKETQYF
TRBD2	TRBV9	TRBJ2-1	NA	TGTGCCAGCAGCGTATCTAGCGGGCTCCACAATGAGCAGTTCTTC	CASSVSSGLHNEQFF
TRBD1	TRBV5-5	TRBJ1-1	NA	TGTGCCAGCAGCATCACCGGGACAGGGCTAGGGTTCTTT	CASSITGTGLGFF
TRBD1	TRBV5-1	TRBJ1-2	NA	TGCGCCAGCAGCTTGGGTGCTGGGACAGAGGCAAACTATGGCTACACCTTC	CASSLGAGTEANYGYTF
TRBD2	TRBV2	TRBJ2-3	NA	TGTGCCGGAGCGGGACTCACAGATACGCAGTATTTT	CAGAGLTDTQYF
NA	TRBV29-1	TRBJ2-7	NA	TGCAGCGGGTCCCTCTCAGGGTTTCAGGAGCAGTACTTC	CSGSLSGFQEQYF
TRBD2	TRBV7-9	TRBJ2-3	few	TGTGCCAGCAGCTACGGGGGGGATAGCACAGATACGCAGTATTTT	CASSYGGDSTDTQYF
NA	TRBV7-2	TRBJ2-3	NA	TGTGCCAGCAGCTTCGTACTAGGGGAGCAGTATTTT	CASSFVLGEQYF
TRBD1	TRBV3-1	TRBJ1-2	few	TGTGCCAGCAGTACAGGGGTTTGGGATGGCTACACCTTC	CASSTGVWDGYTF
TRBD1	TRBV19	TRBJ1-2	NA	TGTGCCAGTAGCGGACAGGGTCTTGTGGGTGGCTACACCTTC	CASSGQGLVGGYTF
NA	TRBV5-5	TRBJ2-7	NA	TGTGCCAGCAGCTTGGTCCCAGGGAGTGCCTACGAGCAGTACTTC	CASSLVPGSAYEQYF